These T cell receptor beta chains were read from a single sample in a study of blood T cells in healthy people across ages. In TCRdb, the 5' RACE reads were re-called with MiXCR into one record per CDR3 protein. Of just over 800,000 distinct CDR3 sequences in the sample, approximately 59% were seen once. The source material was blood. The receptors come from a man between 25 and 39 years old in good health. Both conserved end residues are part of each CDR3. Expanded clones are given a class, and other clones once, few, many or no size at all.

j_gene: TRBJ2-5; v_gene: TRBV7-2; abundance: .; CDR3aa: CASSTTGPGETQYF
j_gene: TRBJ1-6; v_gene: TRBV10-3; abundance: few; CDR3aa: CAISESRDSSPLHF
j_gene: TRBJ2-5; v_gene: TRBV25-1; abundance: .; CDR3aa: CASSDLHAGGRETQYF
j_gene: TRBJ2-7; v_gene: TRBV29-1; abundance: .; CDR3aa: CSVGDRDEQYF
j_gene: .; v_gene: TRBV3-1; abundance: .; CDR3aa: CASSQAGGQYEQYF
j_gene: TRBJ1-4; v_gene: TRBV4-2; abundance: .; CDR3aa: CASSQGVNPSGEEKLFF
j_gene: TRBJ2-3; v_gene: TRBV18; abundance: .; CDR3aa: CASSPYSPGGAEDTQYF
j_gene: TRBJ2-3; v_gene: TRBV20-1; abundance: .; CDR3aa: CSASTAASGSTDTQYF
j_gene: TRBJ1-2; v_gene: TRBV9; abundance: .; CDR3aa: CASSAAYGCTF
j_gene: TRBJ2-7; v_gene: TRBV7-6; abundance: .; CDR3aa: CASSVSRVSNEQYF
j_gene: TRBJ2-7; v_gene: TRBV27; abundance: few; CDR3aa: CASSFPGQNRYEQYF
j_gene: TRBJ2-3; v_gene: TRBV7-7; abundance: .; CDR3aa: CASSPAGTSGGDTQYF
j_gene: TRBJ2-5; v_gene: TRBV24-1; abundance: .; CDR3aa: CATSDRHFQETQYF
j_gene: TRBJ2-3; v_gene: TRBV7-2; abundance: .; CDR3aa: CASRERGAFTDTQYF
j_gene: TRBJ1-5; v_gene: TRBV4-2; abundance: .; CDR3aa: CASSQEVQTNQPQHF
j_gene: TRBJ1-2; v_gene: TRBV20-1; abundance: .; CDR3aa: CSAIFDSYGYTF
j_gene: TRBJ2-3; v_gene: TRBV7-2; abundance: once; CDR3aa: CASSWGNGGGGTDTQYF
j_gene: TRBJ2-3; v_gene: TRBV7-8; abundance: .; CDR3aa: CASTVWLGAHDTQYF
j_gene: TRBJ2-7; v_gene: TRBV6-5; abundance: .; CDR3aa: CASSYTGGRYEQYF
j_gene: TRBJ2-2; v_gene: TRBV4-1; abundance: .; CDR3aa: CASSRGQGQTGELFF
j_gene: TRBJ1-1; v_gene: TRBV6-2/TRBV6-3; abundance: .; CDR3aa: CASRPLNTEAFF
j_gene: TRBJ2-2; v_gene: TRBV5-5; abundance: .; CDR3aa: CASSGWPGSGELFF